Given below is one TCR beta chain in context. The sample is drawn from a study of CD8+CD57+ T cells in acquired aplastic anemia. For sequencing, patients were chosen who had shown expansion of CD8+CD57+ cells by flow cytometry. TCR beta VDJ and CDR3 profiling used genomic DNA as template. TCRdb re-analysed the reads in MiXCR, keeping a single row per CDR3 protein. The sample shows 150,000 or so distinct CDR3 sequences, roughly 48% of them seen only once. Germline V lookup: CDR1 LGHNA, CDR2 YNFKEQ. CDR3 size: 14 residues. With 1 base clipped from V and 6 bases from J, the junction kept 2 bases outside the gene matches.

Material: sorted CD4+, CD8+, or CD8+CD57+ T cells (not recorded which) from PBMCs. The source of this sequence is a human donor with aplastic anemia. The chain couples TRBV4-2 to TRBJ2-3; 9 bases match TRBD2. CDR3 region: CASSQGTSEDTQYF. The CDR3 coding sequence is TGTGCCAGCAGCCAAGGGACTAGCGAGGATACGCAGTATTTT.